This TCR beta chain was captured in a study of blood T cells in healthy people across ages. Using a J-beta primer mix together with a sample-barcoded 5' primer, a second PCR was run for roughly 6 to 12 cycles. TCRdb re-called the 5' RACE reads through MiXCR, storing one row per CDR3 protein. The sample includes about 1.8 million distinct CDR3 sequences, roughly 50% of them seen just once. Trimming removed 1 base at V and 5 bases at J, with 8 bases between. CDR3 length: 13 amino acids. The V gene's germline CDR1 is SGHTA and CDR2 FQGNSA. The genes are TRBV7-2 and TRBJ2-5, with D unresolved. The source material was blood. The TCR originated in a woman aged 40 to 50 in good health. This CDR3 reads CASSLEVYETQYF. The DNA for the CDR3 is TGTGCCAGCAGCTTAGAGGTATATGAGACCCAGTACTTC.